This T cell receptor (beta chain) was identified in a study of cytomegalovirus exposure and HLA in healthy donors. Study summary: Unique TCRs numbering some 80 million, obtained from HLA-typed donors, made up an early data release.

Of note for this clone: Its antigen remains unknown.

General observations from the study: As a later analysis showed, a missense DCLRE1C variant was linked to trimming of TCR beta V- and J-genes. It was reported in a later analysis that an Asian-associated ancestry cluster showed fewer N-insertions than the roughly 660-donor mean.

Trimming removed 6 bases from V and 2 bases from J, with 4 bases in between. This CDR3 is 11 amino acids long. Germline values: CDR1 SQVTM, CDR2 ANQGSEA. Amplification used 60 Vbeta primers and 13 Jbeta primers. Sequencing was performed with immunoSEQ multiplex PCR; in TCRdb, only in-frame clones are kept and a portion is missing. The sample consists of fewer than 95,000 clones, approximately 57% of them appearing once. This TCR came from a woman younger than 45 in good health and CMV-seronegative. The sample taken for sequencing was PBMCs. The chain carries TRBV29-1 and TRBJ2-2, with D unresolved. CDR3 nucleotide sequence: TGCAGCGTCCAAAACACCGGGGAGCTGTTTTTT. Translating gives CSVQNTGELFF.